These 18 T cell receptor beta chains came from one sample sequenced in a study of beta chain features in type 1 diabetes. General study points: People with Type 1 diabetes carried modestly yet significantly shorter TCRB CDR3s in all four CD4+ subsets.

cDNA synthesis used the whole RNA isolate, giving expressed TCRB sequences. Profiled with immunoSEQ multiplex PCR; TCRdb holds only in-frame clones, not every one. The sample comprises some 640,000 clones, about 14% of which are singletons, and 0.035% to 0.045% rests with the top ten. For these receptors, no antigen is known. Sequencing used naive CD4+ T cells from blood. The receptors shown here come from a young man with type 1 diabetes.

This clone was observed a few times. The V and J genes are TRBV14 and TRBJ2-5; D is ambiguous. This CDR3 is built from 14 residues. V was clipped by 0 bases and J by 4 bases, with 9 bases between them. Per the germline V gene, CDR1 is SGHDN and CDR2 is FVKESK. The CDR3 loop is CASSQDSHSETQYF. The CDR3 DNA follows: TGTGCCAGCAGCCAAGACAGTCACTCAGAGACCCAGTACTTC. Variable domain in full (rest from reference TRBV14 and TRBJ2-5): EAGVTQFPSHSVIEKGQTVTLRCDPISGHDNLYWYRRVMGKEIKFLLHFVKESKQDESGMPNNRFLAERTGGTYSTLKVQPAELEDSGVYFCASSQDSHSETQYFGPGTRLLVL.

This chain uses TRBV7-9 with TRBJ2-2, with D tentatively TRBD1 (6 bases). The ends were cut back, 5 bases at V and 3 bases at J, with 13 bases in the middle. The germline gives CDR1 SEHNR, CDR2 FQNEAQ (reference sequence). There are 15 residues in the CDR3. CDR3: CASSQGGTYTGELFF. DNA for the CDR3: TGTGCCAGCAGCCAAGGGGGAACATACACCGGGGAGCTGTTTTTT.

This chain's CDR3 is CASSHEWTPGANVLTF. DNA for the CDR3: TGCGCCAGCAGCCATGAATGGACCCCTGGGGCCAACGTCCTGACTTTC. The gene calls are TRBV4-1 and TRBJ2-6, with D unclear. The CDR3 loop spans 16 amino acids. Trimming removed 3 bases at V and 2 bases at J, with 11 bases between. Germline values: CDR1 MGHRA, CDR2 YSYEKL.

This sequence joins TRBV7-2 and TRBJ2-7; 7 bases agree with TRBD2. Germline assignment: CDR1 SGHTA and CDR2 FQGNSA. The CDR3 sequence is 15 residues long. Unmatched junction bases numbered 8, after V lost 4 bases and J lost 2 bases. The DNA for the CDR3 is TGTGCCAGCAGCTCCGGGCGGGGGACCACCTACGAGCAGTACTTC. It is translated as CASSSGRGTTYEQYF.

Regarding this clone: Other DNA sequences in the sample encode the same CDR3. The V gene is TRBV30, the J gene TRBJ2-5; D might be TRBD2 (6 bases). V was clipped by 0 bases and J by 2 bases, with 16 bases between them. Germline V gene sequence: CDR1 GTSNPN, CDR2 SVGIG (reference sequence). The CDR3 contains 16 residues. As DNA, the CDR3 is TGTGCCTGGAGTGTTGGCCTAGCGAGGGAACAAGAGACCCAGTACTTC. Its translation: CAWSVGLAREQETQYF.

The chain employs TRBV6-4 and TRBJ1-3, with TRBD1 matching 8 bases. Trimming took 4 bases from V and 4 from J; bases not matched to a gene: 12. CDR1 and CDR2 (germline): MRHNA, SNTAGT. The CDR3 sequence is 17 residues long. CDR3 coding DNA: TGTGCCAGCAGTGGGGACAGGCCAGAGGGTACCGGAAACACCATATATTTT. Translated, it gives CASSGDRPEGTGNTIYF.

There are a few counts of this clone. The CDR3 here is CASSLRGNTEAFF. CDR3 DNA sequence: TGTGCCAGCAGTTTAAGGGGGAACACTGAAGCTTTCTTT. This rearrangement joins TRBV6-6 to TRBJ1-1; D might be TRBD1 (5 bases). V was cut by 4 bases and J by 1 base, with 7 bases left in between. Germline V gives CDR1 MNHNY, CDR2 SVGAGI (reference sequence). The CDR3 extends over 13 amino acids.

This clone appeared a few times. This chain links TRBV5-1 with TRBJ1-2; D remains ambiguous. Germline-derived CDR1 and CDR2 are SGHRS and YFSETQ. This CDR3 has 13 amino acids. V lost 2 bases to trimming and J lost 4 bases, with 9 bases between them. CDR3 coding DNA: TGCGCCAGCAGCTTAGCAGCCAGCTATGGCTACACCTTC. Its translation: CASSLAASYGYTF.

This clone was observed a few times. In DNA, the CDR3 is TGTGCCAGCTCAGAGAGTCCTCGGGATGAGCAGTTCTTC. Translated, it gives CASSESPRDEQFF. The chain has TRBV18 and TRBJ2-1; D uncertain. V dropped 5 bases and J dropped 8 bases, with 13 bases sitting between them. The CDR3 spans 13 residues. Germline V gene lookup returns CDR1 KGHSH and CDR2 LQKENI.

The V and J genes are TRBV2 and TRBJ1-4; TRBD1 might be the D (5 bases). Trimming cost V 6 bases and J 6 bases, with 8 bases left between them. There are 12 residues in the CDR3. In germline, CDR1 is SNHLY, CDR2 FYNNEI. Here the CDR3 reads CASSGHDEKLFF. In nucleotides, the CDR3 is TGTGCCAGCAGCGGACATGATGAAAAACTGTTTTTT.

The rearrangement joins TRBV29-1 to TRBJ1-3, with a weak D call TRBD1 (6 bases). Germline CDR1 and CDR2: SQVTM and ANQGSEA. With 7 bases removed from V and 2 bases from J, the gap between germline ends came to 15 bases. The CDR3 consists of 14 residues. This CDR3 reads CSAGGGAPGNTIYF. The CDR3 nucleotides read TGCAGCGCCGGCGGGGGGGCGCCTGGAAACACCATATATTTT.

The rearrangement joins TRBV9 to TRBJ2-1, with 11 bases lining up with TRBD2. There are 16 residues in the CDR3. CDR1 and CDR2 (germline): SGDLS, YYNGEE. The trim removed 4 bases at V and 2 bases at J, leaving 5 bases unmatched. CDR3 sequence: CASSIIAGGPYNEQFF. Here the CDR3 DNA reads TGTGCCAGCAGCATAATAGCGGGGGGGCCCTACAATGAGCAGTTCTTC.

The CDR3 here is CASGLVAGGAYTEAFF. The CDR3 region has the DNA TGTGCTAGTGGTTTGGTGGCCGGAGGGGCCTACACTGAAGCTTTCTTT. The chain links TRBV12-5 to TRBJ1-1, with D perhaps matching TRBD1 (5 bases). The germline CDR1 and CDR2 sequences are LGHNT and FRNRAP. Between the trimmed V and J ends, which lost 0 bases and 3 bases, there was a span of 14 bases. CDR3 length: 16 amino acids.

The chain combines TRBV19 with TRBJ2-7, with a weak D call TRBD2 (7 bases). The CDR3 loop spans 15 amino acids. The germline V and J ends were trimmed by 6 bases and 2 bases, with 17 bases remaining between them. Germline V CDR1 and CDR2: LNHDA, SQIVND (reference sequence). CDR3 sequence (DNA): TGTGCCAGTAGCCTCCAGGGGAGGGGGACCTACGAGCAGTACTTC. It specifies CASSLQGRGTYEQYF. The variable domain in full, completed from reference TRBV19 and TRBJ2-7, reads DGGITQSPKYLFRKEGQNVTLSCEQNLNHDAMYWYRQDPGQGLRLIYYSQIVNDFQKGDIAEGYSVSREKKESFPLTVTSAQKNPTAFYLCASSLQGRGTYEQYFGPGTRLTVT.

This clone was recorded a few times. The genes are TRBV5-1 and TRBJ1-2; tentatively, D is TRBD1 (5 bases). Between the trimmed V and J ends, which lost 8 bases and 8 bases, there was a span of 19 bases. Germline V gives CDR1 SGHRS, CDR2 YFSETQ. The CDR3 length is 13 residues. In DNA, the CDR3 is TGCGCCAGTCGGTGGGACCAAGGACTCGGCTACACCTTC. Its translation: CASRWDQGLGYTF.

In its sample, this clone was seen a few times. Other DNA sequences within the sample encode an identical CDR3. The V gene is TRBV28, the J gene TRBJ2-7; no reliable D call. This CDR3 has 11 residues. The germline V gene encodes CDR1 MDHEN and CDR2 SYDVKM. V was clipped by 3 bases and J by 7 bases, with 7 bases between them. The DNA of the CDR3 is TGTGCCAGCAGTTTGACCCGGGAGCAGTACTTC. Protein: CASSLTREQYF.

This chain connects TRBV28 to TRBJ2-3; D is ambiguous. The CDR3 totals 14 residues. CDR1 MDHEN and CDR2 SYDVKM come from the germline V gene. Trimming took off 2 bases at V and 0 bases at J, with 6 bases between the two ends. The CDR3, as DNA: TGTGCCAGCAGTTTAGAGGTTAGCACAGATACGCAGTATTTT. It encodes CASSLEVSTDTQYF.

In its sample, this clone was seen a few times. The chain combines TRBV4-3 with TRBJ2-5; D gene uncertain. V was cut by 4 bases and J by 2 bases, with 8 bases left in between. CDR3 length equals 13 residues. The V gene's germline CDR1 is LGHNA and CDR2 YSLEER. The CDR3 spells CASSPRGQETQYF. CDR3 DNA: TGCGCCAGCAGCCCGCGAGGTCAAGAGACCCAGTACTTC.